The present TCR beta chain was sequenced within a study of cytomegalovirus exposure and HLA in healthy donors. This clone was counted only a few times. The antigen is undetermined. Study-wide results and caveats: HLA allele associations emerged for fewer than 20,000 TCR beta sequences in a later analysis, at 0.05 false discovery rate. A classifier reportedly called cytomegalovirus status with high sensitivity and specificity.

60 Vbeta and 13 Jbeta primers were used in PCR. Generated by immunoSEQ multiplex PCR, the TCRdb table keeps only in-frame clones and is missing some. The sample consists of over 100,000 clones, about 86% of them appearing once. CDR3 size: 14 residues. Germline values: CDR1 MNHEY, CDR2 SMNVEV (reference sequence). V lost 7 bases and J lost 3; bases outside the gene matches: 6. The TCR was taken from a woman in her thirties in good health and CMV-seronegative. The source material was PBMCs. The chain employs TRBV27 and TRBJ2-3; 8 bases match TRBD2. In nucleotides, the CDR3 is TGTGCCAGCAACCTCGCGGGAGGTACAGATACGCAGTATTTT. Translation: CASNLAGGTDTQYF.